The 3 T cell receptor beta chains listed next were all sequenced from one sample in a study of PD-1 blockade in classical Hodgkin lymphoma. Every patient was affected by relapse after autologous stem cell transplantation, while exposure to brentuximab vedotin was not uniform. Using magnetic negative selection, the CD4+ T cells were separated out of thawed PBMCs. Sequencing was performed with immunoSEQ multiplex PCR; in TCRdb, only in-frame clones are kept and a portion is missing. The table lists about 16,000 clones, around 85% of them singletons. The sequences come from CD4+ T cells from blood, collected at baseline. The source of these receptors is a human donor with classical Hodgkin lymphoma.

The genes are TRBV19 and TRBJ2-5, with a weak D call TRBD2 (6 bases). Germline V lookup: CDR1 LNHDA, CDR2 SQIVND (reference sequence). Trimming removed 4 bases from V and 8 bases from J, with 14 bases in between. CDR3 length: 13 residues. The CDR3, as DNA: TGTGCCAGTAGTAACACCCGGGACTCTACCCAGTACTTC. Its protein product is CASSNTRDSTQYF. Complete variable domain (other parts from reference TRBV19 and TRBJ2-5): DGGITQSPKYLFRKEGQNVTLSCEQNLNHDAMYWYRQDPGQGLRLIYYSQIVNDFQKGDIAEGYSVSREKKESFPLTVTSAQKNPTAFYLCASSNTRDSTQYFGPGTRLLVL.

The chain uses TRBV5-1 and TRBJ2-1, with D unresolved. The CDR3 loop spans 17 amino acids. Germline CDR1 reads SGHRS; CDR2 reads YFSETQ. The germline V and J ends were trimmed by 4 bases and 6 bases, with 23 bases remaining between them. The CDR3 nucleotides are TGCGCCAGCAGCCCGAATAAGCCGGGTATGAATTTCAATGAGCAGTTCTTC. As protein: CASSPNKPGMNFNEQFF.

This rearrangement joins TRBV6-6 to TRBJ2-3; D could derive from TRBD1 or TRBD2 (5 bases each). Trimming removed 6 bases at V and 9 bases at J, with 13 bases between. Germline loops: CDR1 MNHNY, CDR2 SVGAGI (reference sequence). This CDR3 has 12 residues. For the CDR3, the DNA is TGTGCCAGCAGCCAACATGAGGGGACGCAGTATTTT. Translating gives CASSQHEGTQYF.